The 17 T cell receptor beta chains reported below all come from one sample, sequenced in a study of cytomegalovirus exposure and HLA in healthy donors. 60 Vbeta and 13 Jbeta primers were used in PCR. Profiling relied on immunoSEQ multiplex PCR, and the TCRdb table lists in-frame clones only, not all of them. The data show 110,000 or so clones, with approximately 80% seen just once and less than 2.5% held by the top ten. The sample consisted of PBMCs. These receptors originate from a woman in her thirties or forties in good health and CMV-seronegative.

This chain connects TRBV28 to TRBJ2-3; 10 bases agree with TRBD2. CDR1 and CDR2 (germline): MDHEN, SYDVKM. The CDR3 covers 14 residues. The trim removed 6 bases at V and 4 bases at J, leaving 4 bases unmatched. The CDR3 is CASRPSGSSDTQYF. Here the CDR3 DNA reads TGTGCCAGCAGACCTAGCGGGAGCTCAGATACGCAGTATTTT.

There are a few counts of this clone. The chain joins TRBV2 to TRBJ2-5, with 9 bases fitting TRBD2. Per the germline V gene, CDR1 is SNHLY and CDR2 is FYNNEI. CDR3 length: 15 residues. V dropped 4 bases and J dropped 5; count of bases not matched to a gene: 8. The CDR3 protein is CASSVASGVGETQYF. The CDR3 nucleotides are TGTGCCAGCAGTGTTGCTAGCGGGGTGGGCGAGACCCAGTACTTC.

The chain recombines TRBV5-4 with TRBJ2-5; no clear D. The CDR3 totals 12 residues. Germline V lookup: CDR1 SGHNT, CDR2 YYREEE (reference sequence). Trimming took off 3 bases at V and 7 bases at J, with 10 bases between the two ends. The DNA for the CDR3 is TGTGCCAGCAGCTCCCCACTCGGGACCCAGTACTTC. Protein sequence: CASSSPLGTQYF.

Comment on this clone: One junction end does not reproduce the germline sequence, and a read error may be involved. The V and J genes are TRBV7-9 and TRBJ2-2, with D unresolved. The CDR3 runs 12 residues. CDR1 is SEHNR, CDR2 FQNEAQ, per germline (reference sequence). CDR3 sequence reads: CSSSPLTGELFF. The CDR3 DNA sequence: TGTTCCAGCAGCCCCTTGACCGGGGAGCTGTTTTTT. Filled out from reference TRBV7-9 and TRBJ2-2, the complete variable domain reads DTGVSQNPRHKITKRGQNVTFRCDPISEHNRLYWYRQTLGQGPEFLTYFQNEAQLEKSRLLSDRFSAERPKGSFSTLEIQRTEQGDSAMYLCSSSPLTGELFFGEGSRLTVL.

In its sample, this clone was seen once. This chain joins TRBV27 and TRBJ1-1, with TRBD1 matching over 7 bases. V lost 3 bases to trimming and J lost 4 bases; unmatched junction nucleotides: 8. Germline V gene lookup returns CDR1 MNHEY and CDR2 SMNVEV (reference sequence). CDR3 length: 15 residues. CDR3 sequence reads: CASSFSATGRTEAFF. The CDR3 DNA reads TGTGCCAGCAGTTTTAGTGCGACAGGGCGCACTGAAGCTTTCTTT.

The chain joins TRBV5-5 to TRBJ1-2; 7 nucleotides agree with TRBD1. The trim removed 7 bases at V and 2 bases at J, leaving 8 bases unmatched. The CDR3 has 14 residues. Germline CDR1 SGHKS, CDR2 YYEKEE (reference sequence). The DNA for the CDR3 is TGTGCCAGCCGAAAGACAGGGTCAAACTATGGCTACACCTTC. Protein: CASRKTGSNYGYTF. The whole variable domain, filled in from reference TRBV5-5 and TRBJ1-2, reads DAGVTQSPTHLIKTRGQQVTLRCSPISGHKSVSWYQQVLGQGPQFIFQYYEKEERGRGNFPDRFSARQFPNYSSELNVNALLLGDSALYLCASRKTGSNYGYTFGSGTRLTVV.

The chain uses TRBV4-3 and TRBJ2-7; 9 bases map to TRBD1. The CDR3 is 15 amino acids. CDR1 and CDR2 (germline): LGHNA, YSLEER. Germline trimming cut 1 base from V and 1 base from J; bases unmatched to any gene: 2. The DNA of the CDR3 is TGCGCCAGCAGCCAAGGGACAGGGGATTCCTACGAGCAGTACTTC. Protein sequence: CASSQGTGDSYEQYF.

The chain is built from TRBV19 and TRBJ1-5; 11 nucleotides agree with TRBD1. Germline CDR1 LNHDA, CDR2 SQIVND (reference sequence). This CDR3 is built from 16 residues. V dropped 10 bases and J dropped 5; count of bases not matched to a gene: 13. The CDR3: CATQRRDRGVDQPQHF. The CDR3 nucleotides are TGTGCCACCCAACGCCGGGACAGGGGGGTTGATCAGCCCCAGCATTTT.

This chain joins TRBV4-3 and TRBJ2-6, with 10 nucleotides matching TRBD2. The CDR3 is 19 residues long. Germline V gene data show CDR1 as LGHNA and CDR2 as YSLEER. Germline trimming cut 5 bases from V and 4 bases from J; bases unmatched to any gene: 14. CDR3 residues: CASSSRGRLAGVGANVLTF. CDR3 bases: TGCGCCAGCAGCTCAAGAGGAAGGCTAGCGGGGGTCGGGGCCAACGTCCTGACTTTC.

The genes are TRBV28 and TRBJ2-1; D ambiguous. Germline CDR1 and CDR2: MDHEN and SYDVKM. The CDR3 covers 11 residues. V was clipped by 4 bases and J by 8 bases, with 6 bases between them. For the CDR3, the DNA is TGTGCCAGCAGTTCTCGCGATGAGCAGTTCTTC. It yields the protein CASSSRDEQFF.

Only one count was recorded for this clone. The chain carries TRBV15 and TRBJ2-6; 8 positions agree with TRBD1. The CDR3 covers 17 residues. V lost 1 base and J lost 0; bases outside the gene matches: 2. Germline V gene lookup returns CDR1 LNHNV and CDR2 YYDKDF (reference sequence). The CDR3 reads CATSRGQGSSGANVLTF. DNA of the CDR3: TGTGCCACCAGCAGAGGACAGGGGAGCTCTGGGGCCAACGTCCTGACTTTC.

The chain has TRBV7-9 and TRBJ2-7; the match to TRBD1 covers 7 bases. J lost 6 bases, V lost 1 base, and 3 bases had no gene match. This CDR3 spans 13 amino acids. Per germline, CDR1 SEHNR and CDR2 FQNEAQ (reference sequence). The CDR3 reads CASSLVSGGEQYF. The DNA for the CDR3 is TGTGCCAGCAGCTTAGTATCAGGGGGCGAGCAGTACTTC.

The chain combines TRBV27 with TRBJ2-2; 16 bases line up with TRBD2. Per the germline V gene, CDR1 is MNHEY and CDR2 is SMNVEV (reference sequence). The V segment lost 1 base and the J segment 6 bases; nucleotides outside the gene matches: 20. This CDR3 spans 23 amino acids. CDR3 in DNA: TGTGCCAGCAGTTTATACCACCTCCGGGCGGTGGGACTAGCGGGGGGGCCCTCCGGGGAGCTGTTTTTT. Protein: CASSLYHLRAVGLAGGPSGELFF.

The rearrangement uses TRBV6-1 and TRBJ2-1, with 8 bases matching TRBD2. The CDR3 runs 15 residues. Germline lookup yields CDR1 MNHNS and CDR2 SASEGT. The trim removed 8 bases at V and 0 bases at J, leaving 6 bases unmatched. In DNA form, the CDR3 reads TGTGCCAGCGGACGACGGGGGGGCTCCTACAATGAGCAGTTCTTC. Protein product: CASGRRGGSYNEQFF.

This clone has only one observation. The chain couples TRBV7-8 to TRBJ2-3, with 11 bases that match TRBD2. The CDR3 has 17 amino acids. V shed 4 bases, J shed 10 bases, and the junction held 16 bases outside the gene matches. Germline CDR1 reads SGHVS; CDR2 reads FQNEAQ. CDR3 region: CASSSWVGVAGGPPQYF. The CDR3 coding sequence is TGTGCCAGCAGCTCCTGGGTCGGGGTAGCGGGGGGGCCCCCGCAGTATTTT.

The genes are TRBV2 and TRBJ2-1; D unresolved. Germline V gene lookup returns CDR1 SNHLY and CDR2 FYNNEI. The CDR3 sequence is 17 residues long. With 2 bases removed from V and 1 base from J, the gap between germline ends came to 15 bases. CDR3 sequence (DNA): TGTGCCAGCAGTGAACTAGAGAGGAATTTGTCCTACAATGAGCAGTTCTTC. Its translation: CASSELERNLSYNEQFF.

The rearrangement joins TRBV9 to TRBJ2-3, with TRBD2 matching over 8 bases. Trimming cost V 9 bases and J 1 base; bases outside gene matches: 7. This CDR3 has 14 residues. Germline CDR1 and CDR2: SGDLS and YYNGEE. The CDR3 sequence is CATSGRGGTDTQYF. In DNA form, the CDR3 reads TGTGCCACCAGTGGGCGGGGGGGCACAGATACGCAGTATTTT.